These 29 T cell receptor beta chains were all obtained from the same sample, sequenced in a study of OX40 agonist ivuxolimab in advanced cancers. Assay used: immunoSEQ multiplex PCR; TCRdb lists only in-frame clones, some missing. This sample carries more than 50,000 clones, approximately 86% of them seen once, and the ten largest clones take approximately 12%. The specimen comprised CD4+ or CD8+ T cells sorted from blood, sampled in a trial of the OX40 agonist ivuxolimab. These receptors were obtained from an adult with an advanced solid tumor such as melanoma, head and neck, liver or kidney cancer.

This chain's CDR3 is CASSPLRDQPQHF. For the CDR3, the DNA is TGTGCCAGCAGTCCTCTCAGGGATCAGCCCCAGCATTTT. This rearrangement joins TRBV6-5 to TRBJ1-5; tentatively, D is TRBD1 (5 bases). The CDR3 extends over 13 amino acids. Germline V gene lookup returns CDR1 MNHEY and CDR2 SVGAGI. The germline V and J ends were trimmed by 5 bases and 5 bases, with 10 bases remaining between them.

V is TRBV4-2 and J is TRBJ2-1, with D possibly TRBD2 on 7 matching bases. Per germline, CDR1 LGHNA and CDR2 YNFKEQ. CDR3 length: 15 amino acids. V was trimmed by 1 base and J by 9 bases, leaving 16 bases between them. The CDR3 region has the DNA TGTGCCAGCAGCCAAGCTAGTGGGGGGGCCATTGAGCAGTTCTTC. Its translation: CASSQASGGAIEQFF.

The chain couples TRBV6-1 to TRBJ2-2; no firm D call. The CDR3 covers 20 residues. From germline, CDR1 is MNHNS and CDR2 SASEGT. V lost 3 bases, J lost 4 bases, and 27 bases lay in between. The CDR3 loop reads CASSDQTWPSVNSRTGELFF. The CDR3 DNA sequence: TGTGCCAGCAGTGACCAGACGTGGCCCTCCGTGAATTCCCGCACCGGGGAGCTGTTTTTT.

The CDR3 DNA sequence: TGTGCCACCTTAGCAGATACGCAGTATTTT. Translated: CATLADTQYF. The chain carries TRBV10-3 and TRBJ2-3, with D unresolved. The CDR3 has 10 amino acids. The V and J ends lost 10 bases and 4 bases respectively, with 6 bases between them. From germline, CDR1 is ENHRY and CDR2 SYGVKD.

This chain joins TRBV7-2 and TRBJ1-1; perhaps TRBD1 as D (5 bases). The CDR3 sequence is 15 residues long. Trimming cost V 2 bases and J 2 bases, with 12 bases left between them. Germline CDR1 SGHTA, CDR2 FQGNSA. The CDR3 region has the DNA TGTGCCAGCAGCTTAATGCAGGGTCGAAACACTGAAGCTTTCTTT. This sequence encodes CASSLMQGRNTEAFF.

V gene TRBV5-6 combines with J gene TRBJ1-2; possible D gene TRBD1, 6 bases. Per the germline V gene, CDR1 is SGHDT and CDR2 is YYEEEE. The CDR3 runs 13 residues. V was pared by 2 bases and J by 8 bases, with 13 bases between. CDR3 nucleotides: TGTGCCAGCAGCTTTACCGGGACACCAGGCTACACCTTC. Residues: CASSFTGTPGYTF.

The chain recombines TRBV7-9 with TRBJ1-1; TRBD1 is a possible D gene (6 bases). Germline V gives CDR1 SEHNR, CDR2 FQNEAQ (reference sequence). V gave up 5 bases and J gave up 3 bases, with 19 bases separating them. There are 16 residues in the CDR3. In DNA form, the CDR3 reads TGTGCCAGCAGCCCCCAGACAGGCGGGGAGGACACTGAAGCTTTCTTT. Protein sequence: CASSPQTGGEDTEAFF.

CDR3 DNA: TGTGCCATCAGTGGGGAGGGAGCTAACTATGGCTACACCTTC. The encoded protein is CAISGEGANYGYTF. The chain combines TRBV10-3 with TRBJ1-2; no clear D gene. V shed 4 bases and J shed 0 bases, with 9 bases lying between them. This CDR3 contains 14 residues. CDR1 and CDR2 from the germline V gene are ENHRY and SYGVKD.

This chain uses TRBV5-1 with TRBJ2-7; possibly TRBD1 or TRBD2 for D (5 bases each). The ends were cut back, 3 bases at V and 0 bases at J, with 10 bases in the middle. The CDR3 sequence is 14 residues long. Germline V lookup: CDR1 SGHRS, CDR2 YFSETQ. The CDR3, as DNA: TGCGCCAGCAGCTCGAGGGACGGCTCCTACGAGCAGTACTTC. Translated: CASSSRDGSYEQYF.

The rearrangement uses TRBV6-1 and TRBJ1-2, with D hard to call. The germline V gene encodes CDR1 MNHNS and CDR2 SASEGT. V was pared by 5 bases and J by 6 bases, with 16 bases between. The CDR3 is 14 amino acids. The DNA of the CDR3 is TGTGCCAGCAGTTCCCACTCGACCCCCCATGGCTACACCTTC. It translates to CASSSHSTPHGYTF.

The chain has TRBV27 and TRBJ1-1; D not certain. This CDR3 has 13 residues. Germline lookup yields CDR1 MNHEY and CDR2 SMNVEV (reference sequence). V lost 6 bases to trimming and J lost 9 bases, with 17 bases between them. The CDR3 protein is CASSSAPYWQAFF. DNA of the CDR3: TGTGCCAGCAGCTCAGCACCTTATTGGCAAGCTTTCTTT.

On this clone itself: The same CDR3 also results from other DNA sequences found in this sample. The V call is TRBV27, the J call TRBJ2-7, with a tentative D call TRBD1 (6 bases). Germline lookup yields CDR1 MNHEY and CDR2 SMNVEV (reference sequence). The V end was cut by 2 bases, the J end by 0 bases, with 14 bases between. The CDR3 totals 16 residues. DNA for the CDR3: TGTGCCAGCAGTTTACGGCTACAGGGTTTCTCCTACGAGCAGTACTTC. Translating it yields CASSLRLQGFSYEQYF.

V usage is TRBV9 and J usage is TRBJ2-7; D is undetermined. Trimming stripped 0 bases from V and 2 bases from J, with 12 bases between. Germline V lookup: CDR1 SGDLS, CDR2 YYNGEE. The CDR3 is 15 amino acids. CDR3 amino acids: CASSVATGGTYEQYF. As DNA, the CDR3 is TGTGCCAGCAGCGTAGCGACTGGTGGGACCTACGAGCAGTACTTC. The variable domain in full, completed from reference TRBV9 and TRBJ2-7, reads DSGVTQTPKHLITATGQRVTLRCSPRSGDLSVYWYQQSLDQGLQFLIQYYNGEERAKGNILERFSAQQFPDLHSELNLSSLELGDSALYFCASSVATGGTYEQYFGPGTRLTVT.

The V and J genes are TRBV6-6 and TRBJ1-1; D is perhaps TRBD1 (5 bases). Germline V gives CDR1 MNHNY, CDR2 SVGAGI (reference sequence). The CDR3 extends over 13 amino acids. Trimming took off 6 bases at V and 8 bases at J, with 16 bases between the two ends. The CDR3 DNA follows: TGTGCCAGCAGCTACGCGGGGGACCTGGAAGCTTTCTTT. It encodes CASSYAGDLEAFF.

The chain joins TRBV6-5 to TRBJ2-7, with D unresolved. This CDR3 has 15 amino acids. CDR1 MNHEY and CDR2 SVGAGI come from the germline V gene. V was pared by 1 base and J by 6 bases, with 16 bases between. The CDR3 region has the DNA TGTGCCAGCAGTTACTTTGGTGGCAGGTTCGCCGAGCAGTACTTC. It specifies CASSYFGGRFAEQYF.

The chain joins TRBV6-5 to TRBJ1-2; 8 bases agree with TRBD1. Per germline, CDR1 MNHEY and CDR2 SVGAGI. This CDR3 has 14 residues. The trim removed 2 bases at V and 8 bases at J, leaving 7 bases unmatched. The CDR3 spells CASSYAGGAEGYTF. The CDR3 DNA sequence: TGTGCCAGCAGTTACGCAGGGGGCGCTGAGGGCTACACCTTC.

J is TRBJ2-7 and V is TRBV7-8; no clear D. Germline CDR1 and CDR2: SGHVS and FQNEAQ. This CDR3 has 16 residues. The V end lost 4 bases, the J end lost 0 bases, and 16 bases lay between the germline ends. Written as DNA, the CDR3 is TGTGCCAGCAGCTCCCACCGGGCCCCGAGCTCCTACGAGCAGTACTTC. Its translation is CASSSHRAPSSYEQYF.

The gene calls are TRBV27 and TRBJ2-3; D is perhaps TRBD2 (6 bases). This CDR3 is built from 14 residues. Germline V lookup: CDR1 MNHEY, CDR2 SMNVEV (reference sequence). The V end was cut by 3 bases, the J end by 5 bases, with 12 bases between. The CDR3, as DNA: TGTGCCAGCAGTTTTTGGCAGGGAGGAGATACGCAGTATTTT. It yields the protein CASSFWQGGDTQYF.

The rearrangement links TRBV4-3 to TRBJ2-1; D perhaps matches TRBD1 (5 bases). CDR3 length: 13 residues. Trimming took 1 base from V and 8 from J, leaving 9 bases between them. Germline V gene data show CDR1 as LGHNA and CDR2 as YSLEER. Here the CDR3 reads CASSQGQRYEQFF. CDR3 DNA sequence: TGCGCCAGCAGCCAAGGACAGCGATATGAGCAGTTCTTC.

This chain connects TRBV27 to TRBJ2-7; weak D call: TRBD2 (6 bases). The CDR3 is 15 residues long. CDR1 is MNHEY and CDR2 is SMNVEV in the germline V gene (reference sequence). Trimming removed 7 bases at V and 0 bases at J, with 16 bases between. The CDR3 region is CASNLGGSGSYEQYF. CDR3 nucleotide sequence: TGTGCCAGCAACCTTGGGGGGTCCGGCTCCTACGAGCAGTACTTC.

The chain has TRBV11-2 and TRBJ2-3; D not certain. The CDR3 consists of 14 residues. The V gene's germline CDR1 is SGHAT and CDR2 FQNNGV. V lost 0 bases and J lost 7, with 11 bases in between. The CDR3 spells CASSLETQVHTQYF. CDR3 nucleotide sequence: TGTGCCAGCAGCTTAGAGACCCAAGTTCATACGCAGTATTTT.

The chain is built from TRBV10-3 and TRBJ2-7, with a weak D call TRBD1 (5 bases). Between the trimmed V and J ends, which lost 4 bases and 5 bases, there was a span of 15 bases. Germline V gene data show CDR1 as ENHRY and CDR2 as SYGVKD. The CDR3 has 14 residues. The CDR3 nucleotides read TGTGCCATCAGTGGGCCTACTGAAGGGGACGAGCAGTACTTC. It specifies CAISGPTEGDEQYF.

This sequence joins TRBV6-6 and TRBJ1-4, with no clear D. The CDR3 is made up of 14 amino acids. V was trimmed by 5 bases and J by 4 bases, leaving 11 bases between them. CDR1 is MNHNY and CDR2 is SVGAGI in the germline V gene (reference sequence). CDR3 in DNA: TGTGCCAGCAGTCCGGACGGAGATAATGAAAAACTGTTTTTT. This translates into CASSPDGDNEKLFF.

The CDR3 region has the DNA TGTGCCAGTAGTATAGGGGATCTCTATGGCTACACCTTC. It specifies CASSIGDLYGYTF. This chain links TRBV19 with TRBJ1-2; D is ambiguous. CDR3 size: 13 residues. With 1 base removed from V and 4 bases from J, the gap between germline ends came to 7 bases. Germline CDR1 reads LNHDA; CDR2 reads SQIVND (reference sequence).

CDR3 residues: CASSPGTAEAFF. The CDR3 region has the DNA TGTGCCAGCAGCCCAGGGACAGCTGAAGCTTTCTTT. V is TRBV11-3 and J is TRBJ1-1, with 7 positions matching TRBD1. CDR1 and CDR2 (germline): SGHNT, YENEEA. The CDR3 has 12 residues. The V and J ends lost 5 bases and 6 bases, in that order; junction bases with no gene match: 3.

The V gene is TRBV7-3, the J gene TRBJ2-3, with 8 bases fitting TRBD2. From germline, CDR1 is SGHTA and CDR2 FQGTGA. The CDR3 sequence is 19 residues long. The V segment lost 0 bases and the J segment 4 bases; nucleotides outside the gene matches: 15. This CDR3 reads CASSLTGLVGASLADTQYF. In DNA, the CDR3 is TGTGCCAGCAGCTTAACGGGACTAGTGGGGGCCAGCCTGGCAGATACGCAGTATTTT.

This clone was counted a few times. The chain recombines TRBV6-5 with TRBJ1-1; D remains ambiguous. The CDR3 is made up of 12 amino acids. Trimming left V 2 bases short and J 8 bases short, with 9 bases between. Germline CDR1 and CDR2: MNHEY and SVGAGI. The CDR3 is CASSYEAGEAFF. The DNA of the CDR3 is TGTGCCAGCAGTTACGAGGCGGGGGAAGCTTTCTTT.

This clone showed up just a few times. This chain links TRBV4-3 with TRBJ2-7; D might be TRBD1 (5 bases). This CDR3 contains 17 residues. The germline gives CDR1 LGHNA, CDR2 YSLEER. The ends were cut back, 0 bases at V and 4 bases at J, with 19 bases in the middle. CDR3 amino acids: CASSQDQEGAGTYEQYF. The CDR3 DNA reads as TGCGCCAGCAGCCAAGATCAAGAAGGGGCAGGAACATACGAGCAGTACTTC.

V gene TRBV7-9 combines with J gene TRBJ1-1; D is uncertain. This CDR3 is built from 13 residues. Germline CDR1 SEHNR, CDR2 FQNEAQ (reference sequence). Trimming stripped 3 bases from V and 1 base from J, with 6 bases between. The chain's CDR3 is CASSFWENTEAFF. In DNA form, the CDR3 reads TGTGCCAGCAGCTTTTGGGAGAACACTGAAGCTTTCTTT.